The TCR beta chain under discussion was sequenced for a study of neoadjuvant anti-PD-1 for oral cavity cancer. Study as a whole: Non-progressing patients received a fourth nivolumab dose near day 43, then surgery on days 50-56.

Method: immunoSEQ multiplex PCR; TCRdb's copy keeps in-frame clones and lacks some. The sample holds around 12,000 clones, around 56% seen once. The V gene lost 7 bases and the J gene lost 0 bases, with 16 bases spanning the gap. This CDR3 region has 15 residues. From germline, CDR1 is SGDLS and CDR2 YYNGEE. The material sequenced was tumor tissue, taken before nivolumab (anti-PD-1) treatment. This rearrangement joins TRBV9 to TRBJ1-2; possibly TRBD1 for D (5 bases). The TCR sequence derives from a person between 40 and 80 years old with oral cavity squamous cell carcinoma. Here the CDR3 reads CASSAGDSANYGYTF. The CDR3 coding sequence is TGTGCCAGCTCCGCCGGGGACTCAGCTAACTATGGCTACACCTTC.